In its sample, the clone carrying this T cell receptor (beta chain) was seen a few times. This record belongs to a study of cytomegalovirus exposure and HLA in healthy donors. Primers: 60 Vbeta forward and 13 Jbeta reverse. The method was immunoSEQ multiplex PCR; TCRdb's version includes in-frame clones alone and lacks a portion of them. The data show approximately 140,000 clones, with 55% to 80% seen just once and 7% to 8.5% held by the top ten. Germline CDR1 is MNHNY and CDR2 is SVGAGI (reference sequence). V was pared by 4 bases and J by 0 bases, with 12 bases between. CDR3 length equals 15 residues.

Specimen: PBMCs. The chain employs TRBV6-6 and TRBJ1-2; possibly TRBD1 for D (5 bases). This TCR was sampled from a woman aged 55-69 years in good health and CMV-seropositive. The DNA of the CDR3 is TGTGCCAGCAGTTCCAGGGCACCCACTAACTATGGCTACACCTTC. Its protein is CASSSRAPTNYGYTF.